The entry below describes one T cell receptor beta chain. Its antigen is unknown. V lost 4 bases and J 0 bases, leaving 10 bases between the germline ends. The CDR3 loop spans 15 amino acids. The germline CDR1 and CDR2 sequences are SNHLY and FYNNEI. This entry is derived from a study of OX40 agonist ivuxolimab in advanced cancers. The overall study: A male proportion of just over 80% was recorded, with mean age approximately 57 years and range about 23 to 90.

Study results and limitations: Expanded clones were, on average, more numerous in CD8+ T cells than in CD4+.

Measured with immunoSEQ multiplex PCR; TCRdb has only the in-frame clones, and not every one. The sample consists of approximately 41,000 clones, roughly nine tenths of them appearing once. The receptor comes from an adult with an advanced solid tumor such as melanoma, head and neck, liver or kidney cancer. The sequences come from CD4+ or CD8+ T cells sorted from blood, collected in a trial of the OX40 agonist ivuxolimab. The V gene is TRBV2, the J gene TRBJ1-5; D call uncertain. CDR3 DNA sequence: TGTGCCAGCAGTGTGCCAGGTTATAGCAATCAGCCCCAGCATTTT. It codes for CASSVPGYSNQPQHF.